This TCR beta chain derives from a study of graft-versus-host responses after intestinal transplantation (dated by TCRdb to the early 2020s). About the investigation overall: Multivisceral, liver-intestinal, or isolated intestinal transplants were received by the recipients. Bulk TCR-beta CDR3 sequencing was used to track graft-versus-host and host-versus-graft alloreactive T cell clones in the graft, circulation and bone marrow after intestinal transplantation. Every recipient was given anti-thymocyte globulin induction, followed by roughly 3 years of maintenance tacrolimus and steroids. To identify alloreactive clones, pre-transplant mixed lymphocyte reaction products were sequenced and compared with unstimulated pre-transplant donor and recipient T cells. Instead of going to the commercial service, samples from a few later patients were sequenced in-house on an Illumina MiSeq and processed with MiXCR. A peak of at least 4% donor T cells among recipient peripheral blood mononuclear cells was the definition used for donor T cell macrochimerism. The cohort enrolled 20 to 25 intestinal transplant recipients, one of whom was a retransplant, and 3 patients without pretransplant specimens were excluded.

Per the publication, the time point label means: cells obtained before transplantation from donor or recipient. CD3+CD4+ and CD3+CD8+ populations were FACS-sorted from unstimulated pre-transplant donor and recipient cells taken from spleen or lymph nodes. Worth noting for this clone: The target of this receptor is not known. No base qualities exist here, and no much larger clone lies one base off it.

Results and caveats for the whole study, not just this receptor: GvH clones were detected in recipient bone marrow, and some of these GvH clones were observed earlier in ileal mucosa or blood, consistent with an intestinal mucosal origin. High GvH to HvG T cell clonal ratios were observed in the allografts of patients with donor T cell macrochimerism. Peak levels of circulating GvH clones were associated with declines in HvG clones early after transplant. Conclusions were limited by the relatively low number and heterogeneity of intestinal transplant patients.

To prepare the library, the immunoSEQ multiplex PCR assay was applied. For most patients, genomic DNA was isolated with the Qiagen DNeasy Blood and Tissue Kit and shipped frozen to Adaptive Biotechnologies for TCR sequencing. Adaptive Biotechnologies carried out high-throughput TCR-beta CDR3 sequencing of genomic DNA for most patients. Concerning the study's data processing: Adaptive's ImmunoSEQ software was the source of the TCR sequencing data for about 20 patients, while a few other patients were processed with MiXCR and VDJtools. To correct CD4 versus CD8 sorting errors, sequences present in both subsets at a frequency ratio below 5:1 were removed. CDR3 nucleotide sequences shared between donor and recipient were removed because their origin could not be assigned. At least 2-fold expansion over unstimulated cells and a minimum CFSE-low frequency of 0.002% (template counts) or 0.001% (read counts) were required for clones to be classified as alloreactive. Clones were considered mappable if detected in sequenced pre-transplant spleen, lymph node, or MLR CFSE-low populations of the donor or recipient. The cumulative frequency of alloreactive clones was calculated as a percentage of all sequences, weighted by copy number. In TCRdb, the immuneACCESS table is reduced to in-frame sequences with V and J assigned. These tables do not hold every clone; where another copy was compared, an unresolved V gene accounts for under half, and the others remain unexplained. The V and J calls and clone size were taken over from that table, and D and trimming were inferred from the DNA. Across this sample there are some 90,000 clones, with roughly 90% seen only once. Jointly, the top ten make up roughly 0.4% of the sample.

The receptor was isolated from a human donor who was the organ donor for an intestinal transplant. Specimen: unstimulated CD8+ T cells sorted from spleen or lymph node cells, collected before transplant.

CDR3 sequence: CASSYYRYRDEKLFF. The sequence in DNA is TGTGCCAGCAGTTACTACAGGTACCGGGATGAAAAACTGTTTTTT. The sequence is built from TRBV6-6 and TRBJ1-4; TRBD1 is perhaps the D gene, given 5 matching bases. The CDR1 and CDR2 encoded by the germline V gene (reference sequence) are MNHNY and SVGAGI. The CDR3 goes from the cysteine to the phenylalanine over 15 residues. Solely the CDR3 DNA is kept, with 45 bases framed from the first base. Relative to germline, V is 1 base shorter and J is 6 bases shorter, with 12 bases between their ends.